Listed here are 32 T cell receptor beta chains from one sample, sequenced in a study of blood T cell repertoires in COVID-19 (dated by TCRdb to 2018 to 2020). The protocol used for the library was the immunoSEQ multiplex PCR assay. TCRdb stores this immuneACCESS table with in-frame sequences only. Part of the clones is absent; in the studies checked, under half of the shortfall reflects unresolved V genes, and no reason is known for the rest. The sample yields over 300,000 clones; 85% to 90% were counted once. 6.5% of the sample rests with the top ten. The sequenced material came from peripheral blood. The receptors derive from a man aged 18 to 30 with active or convalescent COVID-19.

The rearrangement links TRBV7-9 to TRBJ1-3; 9 nucleotides agree with TRBD1. The V gene's germline CDR1 is SEHNR and CDR2 FQNEAQ (reference sequence). The CDR3 has 17 residues. V trimming: 4 bases; J trimming: 0 bases; junction bases outside the gene matches: 7. The CDR3 here is CASSSHRGPSSGNTIYF. CDR3 nucleotides: TGTGCCAGCAGCTCCCACAGGGGGCCGAGCTCTGGAAACACCATATATTTT.

About this clone: In the same sample, other DNA sequences code for this CDR3. This sequence joins TRBV28 and TRBJ1-2, with no clear D. The V end lost 5 bases, the J end lost 0 bases, and 4 bases lay between the germline ends. CDR3 size: 12 residues. Germline loops: CDR1 MDHEN, CDR2 SYDVKM. CDR3 in DNA: TGTGCCAGCAGTCCTCCTAACTATGGCTACACCTTC. It translates to CASSPPNYGYTF.

This clone was seen only once. The chain employs TRBV4-1 and TRBJ2-1; TRBD1 agrees at 7 bases. This CDR3 is built from 13 residues. Losses at the gene ends were 3 bases for V and 6 bases for J; bases not matched to a gene: 2. CDR1 MGHRA and CDR2 YSYEKL come from the germline V gene. The CDR3 protein is CASSHSGGNEQFF. CDR3 coding DNA: TGCGCCAGCAGCCACTCAGGGGGCAATGAGCAGTTCTTC.

This rearrangement joins TRBV5-1 to TRBJ2-7; 7 nucleotides align to TRBD2. CDR1 and CDR2 from the germline V gene are SGHRS and YFSETQ. The junction had 10 bases not matched to a gene; V was cut back by 0 bases and J by 4 bases. The CDR3 sequence is 16 residues long. DNA for the CDR3: TGCGCCAGCAGCTTGGCTCCCGGACTAGAGGGGTACGAGCAGTACTTC. Translating it yields CASSLAPGLEGYEQYF.

The V call is TRBV28, the J call TRBJ1-2; TRBD1 aligns across 7 bases. After removal of 2 bases from V and 4 bases from J, the junction contained 4 bases not matched to a gene. The CDR3 totals 14 residues. Germline CDR1 and CDR2: MDHEN and SYDVKM. The CDR3 DNA sequence: TGTGCCAGCAGTTTAACCGGGACAGCCTATGGCTACACCTTC. Its protein is CASSLTGTAYGYTF.

This chain joins TRBV6-6 and TRBJ1-1; D possibly corresponds to TRBD1 (5 bases). With 6 bases removed from V and 2 bases from J, the gap between germline ends came to 13 bases. Germline CDR1 reads MNHNY; CDR2 reads SVGAGI (reference sequence). This CDR3 spans 14 amino acids. The CDR3 is CASSLPGVNTEAFF. In DNA form, the CDR3 reads TGTGCCAGCAGCCTCCCGGGGGTTAACACTGAAGCTTTCTTT.

The chain couples TRBV5-8 to TRBJ1-2; D remains ambiguous. Trimming cost V 0 bases and J 7 bases, with 10 bases left between them. Germline assignment: CDR1 SGHTS and CDR2 YDEGEE. The CDR3 length is 13 residues. The CDR3 DNA is TGTGCCAGCAGCTTGGCCAGGCATAGTGGCTACACCTTC. The encoded protein is CASSLARHSGYTF.

The chain has TRBV10-3 and TRBJ2-7; 9 nucleotides match TRBD1. This CDR3 has 14 residues. After removal of 6 bases from V and 5 bases from J, the junction contained 8 bases not matched to a gene. Germline-derived CDR1 and CDR2 are ENHRY and SYGVKD. This CDR3 reads CAIRSGTGKNEQYF. CDR3 sequence (DNA): TGTGCCATCAGATCCGGGACAGGGAAAAACGAGCAGTACTTC.

V usage is TRBV6-6 and J usage is TRBJ2-7; 9 bases fit TRBD1. CDR1 and CDR2 from the germline V gene are MNHNY and SVGAGI (reference sequence). CDR3 length: 15 residues. Unmatched junction bases numbered 7, after V lost 5 bases and J lost 2 bases. CDR3 amino acids: CASSNSGTGPYEQYF. As DNA, the CDR3 is TGTGCCAGCAGTAATTCCGGGACAGGGCCCTACGAGCAGTACTTC.

The chain couples TRBV28 to TRBJ1-2; the match to TRBD1 covers 8 bases. The CDR3 sequence is 15 residues long. Trimming took 6 bases from V and 4 from J; bases not matched to a gene: 10. CDR1 is MDHEN and CDR2 is SYDVKM in the germline V gene. The chain's CDR3 is CASSSLPGQVYGYTF. CDR3 bases: TGTGCCAGCAGCAGTTTACCGGGACAGGTCTATGGCTACACCTTC.

J is TRBJ1-4 and V is TRBV2, with 10 bases that match TRBD1. The V segment lost 7 bases and the J segment 9 bases; nucleotides outside the gene matches: 2. CDR1 and CDR2 from the germline V gene are SNHLY and FYNNEI. The CDR3 is 12 amino acids. The CDR3 protein is CASMGQGKKLFF. In nucleotides, the CDR3 is TGTGCCAGCATGGGACAGGGGAAAAAACTGTTTTTT. Supplemented by reference TRBV2 and TRBJ1-4, the full variable domain reads EPEVTQTPSHQVTQMGQEVILRCVPISNHLYFYWYRQILGQKVEFLVSFYNNEISEKSEIFDDQFSVERPDGSNFTLKIRSTKLEDSAMYFCASMGQGKKLFFGSGTQLSVL.

This clone was seen only a few times. The V call is TRBV11-2, the J call TRBJ1-4, with 10 bases aligning to TRBD1. CDR3 length equals 16 residues. The junction had 7 bases not matched to a gene; V was cut back by 5 bases and J by 4 bases. CDR1 is SGHAT, CDR2 FQNNGV, per germline. The chain's CDR3 is CASSPRDRGLNEKLFF. DNA for the CDR3: TGTGCCAGCAGCCCGCGGGACAGGGGACTTAATGAAAAACTGTTTTTT.

This clone was detected once. V gene TRBV6-5 combines with J gene TRBJ1-3; D is perhaps TRBD1 (5 bases). Germline values: CDR1 MNHEY, CDR2 SVGAGI. The CDR3 is made up of 15 amino acids. Trimming took 7 bases from V and 7 from J, leaving 20 bases between them. CDR3 amino acids: CASMPRQNLRNTIYF. CDR3 nucleotides: TGTGCCAGCATGCCCCGACAGAACCTTCGGAACACCATATATTTT.

This rearrangement joins TRBV11-1 to TRBJ2-1; the match to TRBD2 covers 9 bases. The trim removed 5 bases at V and 6 bases at J, leaving 8 bases unmatched. The CDR3 is 15 amino acids. Germline lookup yields CDR1 SGHAT and CDR2 FQDESV (reference sequence). CDR3 DNA sequence: TGTGCCAGCAGCAAAATAGCGGGAGTTGGCAATGAGCAGTTCTTC. Amino acid sequence: CASSKIAGVGNEQFF.

The V call is TRBV19, the J call TRBJ1-3; TRBD1 is a possible D gene (6 bases). Trimming pared 3 bases from V and 1 base from J, leaving 10 bases between. CDR3 size: 15 residues. Germline V lookup: CDR1 LNHDA, CDR2 SQIVND (reference sequence). As DNA, the CDR3 is TGTGCCAGTAGTATGGCAGGGGTTTCTGGAAACACCATATATTTT. Translation gives CASSMAGVSGNTIYF.

The J gene is TRBJ1-2, the V gene TRBV7-3; TRBD1 matches at 9 bases. Germline loops: CDR1 SGHTA, CDR2 FQGTGA. The CDR3 covers 13 residues. The junction had 1 base not matched to a gene; V was cut back by 2 bases and J by 6 bases. The DNA of the CDR3 is TGTGCCAGCAGCTTAGGACAGGGGAATGGCTACACCTTC. This codes for CASSLGQGNGYTF.

As DNA, the CDR3 is TGTGCCAGCAGCCAAGACAGGGGAGACGCCCATCAGCCCCAGCATTTT. This encodes CASSQDRGDAHQPQHF. V gene TRBV3-1 (or the pseudogene TRBV3-2) combines with J gene TRBJ1-5; D is perhaps TRBD1 (6 bases). This CDR3 contains 16 residues. CDR1 is LGHDT, CDR2 YNNKEL, per germline (reference sequence). V was cut by 0 bases and J by 5 bases, with 14 bases left in between.

V is TRBV19 and J is TRBJ1-5, with D unclear. V was cut by 0 bases and J by 5 bases, with 11 bases left in between. CDR1 and CDR2 (germline): LNHDA, SQIVND (reference sequence). The CDR3 is made up of 15 amino acids. CDR3 amino acids: CASSIDHIHYQPQHF. The CDR3 region has the DNA TGTGCCAGTAGTATAGACCACATACATTATCAGCCCCAGCATTTT.

The CDR3 DNA reads as TGTGCCAGCAGCTCTAGGGGGCCCTCCTACGAGCAGTACTTC. It is translated as CASSSRGPSYEQYF. J is TRBJ2-7 and V is TRBV7-9, with TRBD1 identical over 7 bases. Germline CDR1 and CDR2: SEHNR and FQNEAQ (reference sequence). The CDR3 sequence is 14 residues long. V shed 4 bases and J 0 bases; nucleotides not matched to a gene: 3.

The V call is TRBV7-6, the J call TRBJ1-5, with D possibly being TRBD1 (5 bases). The ends were cut back, 0 bases at V and 6 bases at J, with 12 bases in the middle. The germline V gene encodes CDR1 SGHVS and CDR2 FNYEAQ. This CDR3 is built from 15 residues. CDR3 nucleotides: TGTGCCAGCAGCTTAGCGCGGGGGATCGGTCAGCCCCAGCATTTT. This sequence encodes CASSLARGIGQPQHF.

In this sample, this clone turned up once. J is TRBJ2-7 and V is TRBV9, with 7 positions matching TRBD2. V lost 3 bases and J lost 4; bases outside the gene matches: 1. The length of the CDR3 is 12 residues. Looked up from germline, CDR1 is SGDLS and CDR2 is YYNGEE. CDR3 coding DNA: TGTGCCAGCAGCGGCGGGGGATACGAGCAGTACTTC. Its translation is CASSGGGYEQYF. Complete variable domain (other parts from reference TRBV9 and TRBJ2-7): DSGVTQTPKHLITATGQRVTLRCSPRSGDLSVYWYQQSLDQGLQFLIQYYNGEERAKGNILERFSAQQFPDLHSELNLSSLELGDSALYFCASSGGGYEQYFGPGTRLTVT.

The V call is TRBV24-1, the J call TRBJ1-1, with D possibly TRBD1 on 6 matching bases. Germline V gene sequence: CDR1 KGHDR, CDR2 SFDVKD. The CDR3 is made up of 15 amino acids. The germline V and J ends were trimmed by 7 bases and 1 base, with 15 bases remaining between them. As DNA, the CDR3 is TGTGCCACCAGCAGGGGTTTTCTGGGGAACACTGAAGCTTTCTTT. This gives the protein CATSRGFLGNTEAFF.

The rearrangement joins TRBV7-8 to TRBJ1-1, with 7 bases lining up with TRBD1. The junction had 16 bases not matched to a gene; V was cut back by 0 bases and J by 6 bases. The germline gives CDR1 SGHVS, CDR2 FQNEAQ. The CDR3 length is 18 residues. The CDR3 is CASSLAPRDIRGFPEAFF. The CDR3 bases are TGTGCCAGCAGCTTAGCCCCCAGAGACATCAGGGGGTTCCCTGAAGCTTTCTTT.

The chain links TRBV1 to TRBJ2-7; the D call in the table, TRBD2, was not verified against the DNA. TRBV1 is labeled a pseudogene. The CDR3 totals 14 residues. The CDR3 nucleotides read TGCACCAGCAGCGGGGCTAGCGGGACCTACGAGCAGTACTTC. Translation: CTSSGASGTYEQYF.

This clone was seen once. The chain links TRBV10-3 to TRBJ2-7; D ambiguous. CDR3 length: 12 residues. Germline CDR1 ENHRY, CDR2 SYGVKD. V dropped 4 bases and J dropped 4 bases, with 8 bases sitting between them. The DNA for the CDR3 is TGTGCCATCAGTGGACAAGAATACGAGCAGTACTTC. Translation gives CAISGQEYEQYF.

The chain carries TRBV11-2 and TRBJ2-7, with a tentative D call TRBD1 (6 bases). Germline V CDR1 and CDR2: SGHAT, FQNNGV. This CDR3 has 15 amino acids. The V end was cut by 0 bases, the J end by 4 bases, with 13 bases between. The CDR3 DNA sequence: TGTGCCAGCAGCTTAGATAACGTCGGGACATACGAGCAGTACTTC. The encoded protein is CASSLDNVGTYEQYF.

The chain joins TRBV4-1 to TRBJ2-7; D perhaps matches TRBD1 (6 bases). Trimming cost V 1 base and J 2 bases, with 12 bases left between them. The CDR3 has 15 amino acids. Germline V gene data show CDR1 as MGHRA and CDR2 as YSYEKL. CDR3 sequence reads: CASSQVKDSPYEQYF. The CDR3 DNA reads as TGCGCCAGCAGCCAAGTAAAGGACAGTCCCTACGAGCAGTACTTC.

This rearrangement joins TRBV9 to TRBJ2-7; 7 positions agree with TRBD1. The CDR3 has 15 amino acids. V lost 4 bases to trimming and J lost 2 bases; unmatched junction nucleotides: 9. Per the germline V gene, CDR1 is SGDLS and CDR2 is YYNGEE. CDR3 sequence reads: CASSRQGSPTYEQYF. The CDR3 DNA follows: TGTGCCAGCAGCAGACAGGGCTCACCAACCTACGAGCAGTACTTC.

The chain is built from TRBV5-1 and TRBJ2-7, with 9 positions matching TRBD1. Looked up from germline, CDR1 is SGHRS and CDR2 is YFSETQ. The CDR3 contains 14 residues. The trim removed 0 bases at V and 6 bases at J, leaving 4 bases unmatched. Here the CDR3 reads CASSLVGQGAEQYF. The DNA of the CDR3 is TGCGCCAGCAGCTTGGTGGGACAGGGAGCCGAGCAGTACTTC.

The chain links TRBV7-2 to TRBJ2-7; unclear D gene. CDR1 SGHTA and CDR2 FQGNSA come from the germline V gene. V was pared by 5 bases and J by 3 bases, with 17 bases between. The CDR3 runs to 15 residues. The CDR3 spells CASSLQTSGFYEQYF. The CDR3 DNA reads as TGTGCCAGCAGCCTACAAACATCGGGTTTCTACGAGCAGTACTTC.

This rearrangement joins TRBV9 to TRBJ2-2, with a tentative D call TRBD1 (5 bases). V was shortened by 4 bases and J by 1 base, with 11 bases between the two germline ends. Germline lookup yields CDR1 SGDLS and CDR2 YYNGEE. This CDR3 has 15 residues. This chain's CDR3 is CASSPRVVNTGELFF. The CDR3 DNA is TGTGCCAGCAGCCCCAGGGTGGTGAACACCGGGGAGCTGTTTTTT. Full variable domain (outside the CDR3, taken from reference TRBV9 and TRBJ2-2): DSGVTQTPKHLITATGQRVTLRCSPRSGDLSVYWYQQSLDQGLQFLIQYYNGEERAKGNILERFSAQQFPDLHSELNLSSLELGDSALYFCASSPRVVNTGELFFGEGSRLTVL.

This chain joins TRBV6-2 or TRBV6-3 and TRBJ2-1; 8 bases map to TRBD2. The CDR3 is 16 residues long. CDR1 and CDR2 from the germline V gene are MNHEY and SVGEGT. Trimming removed 6 bases from V and 6 bases from J; junction bases left unmatched: 13. CDR3 in amino acids: CASSQGGAGVGNEQFF. Written as DNA, the CDR3 is TGTGCCAGCAGCCAAGGGGGAGCGGGGGTCGGCAATGAGCAGTTCTTC.